This T cell receptor beta chain comes out of a study of blood T cell repertoires in COVID-19. At the level of the study: Acute and convalescent COVID-19 specimens originated in the United States, Italy and Spain. Sources were T cells, B-cell-depleted T cells, or PBMCs; the material itself was cDNA or gDNA.

Study processing details: Amplification of reference gene primers was used by the study to estimate nucleated cell counts. The data were produced by immunoSEQ multiplex PCR, yet TCRdb's version contains in-frame clones alone and is incomplete. V, J and clone size are those of that table, while D and trimming were read from the DNA. The profile shows about 27,000 clones, around 65% of them singletons. Losses at the gene ends were 6 bases for V and 6 bases for J; bases not matched to a gene: 6. This CDR3 has 14 residues. Germline V CDR1 and CDR2: SEHNR, FQNEAQ (reference sequence). Sample: peripheral blood. The chain combines TRBV7-9 with TRBJ2-2; 8 nucleotides align to TRBD2. The sequence was obtained from a man between 60 and 75 years old with active or convalescent COVID-19. As DNA, the CDR3 is TGTGCCAGCAGGGAACCGGGACTAGCCGGGGAGCTGTTTTTT. Amino acids: CASREPGLAGELFF.